These 7 T cell receptor beta chains were all obtained from the same sample, sequenced in a study of cytomegalovirus exposure and HLA in healthy donors. The PCR made use of 60 Vbeta and 13 Jbeta primers. Measured with immunoSEQ multiplex PCR; TCRdb has only the in-frame clones, and not every one. The table includes around 190,000 clones, 70% to 80% detected once. The sequencing sample was made of PBMCs. These receptors all stem from a woman between 50 and 59 years old in good health and CMV-seronegative.

This clone came up a few times. The J gene is TRBJ2-2, the V gene TRBV4-3; the match to TRBD1 covers 10 bases. The CDR3 covers 18 residues. V shed 4 bases and J 2 bases; nucleotides not matched to a gene: 10. Per the germline V gene, CDR1 is LGHNA and CDR2 is YSLEER. The CDR3 DNA reads TGCGCCAGCAGCCTTGTCAAGACAGGGGGCAAAAACACCGGGGAGCTGTTTTTT. It codes for CASSLVKTGGKNTGELFF.

The rearrangement joins TRBV4-2 to TRBJ1-1; the D gene is possibly TRBD1 (5 bases). The V and J ends lost 2 bases and 10 bases respectively, with 17 bases between them. This CDR3 region has 14 residues. Germline assignment: CDR1 LGHNA and CDR2 YNFKEQ. CDR3 nucleotide sequence: TGTGCCAGCAGCCAACCCGGCGGGGGAAAGGCAGCTTTCTTT. Translating gives CASSQPGGGKAAFF.

The chain couples TRBV4-2 to TRBJ1-2, with TRBD1 as a possible D gene (6 bases). Germline V gene lookup returns CDR1 LGHNA and CDR2 YNFKEQ. The CDR3 runs 15 residues. The ends were cut back, 0 bases at V and 5 bases at J, with 13 bases in the middle. CDR3 in DNA: TGTGCCAGCAGCCAAGAAGTCCGGGACACATATGGCTACACCTTC. Amino acids: CASSQEVRDTYGYTF.

J is TRBJ1-3 and V is TRBV19, with D hard to call. V lost 8 bases, J lost 1 base, and 15 bases lay in between. CDR3 length equals 15 residues. Germline loops: CDR1 LNHDA, CDR2 SQIVND (reference sequence). CDR3 sequence: CASSRIGGSGNTIYF. CDR3 coding DNA: TGTGCCAGTTCCAGGATCGGTGGGTCTGGAAACACCATATATTTT.

The rearrangement joins TRBV28 to TRBJ2-3; 9 bases line up with TRBD2. Germline CDR1 is MDHEN and CDR2 is SYDVKM. With 1 base clipped from V and 6 bases from J, the junction kept 11 bases outside the gene matches. The CDR3 is 17 amino acids. This chain's CDR3 is CASSLLALAGLFDTQYF. CDR3 nucleotides: TGTGCCAGCAGTTTATTAGCGCTAGCGGGACTGTTTGATACGCAGTATTTT.

CDR3: CASSQDRGQRYGYTF. CDR3 sequence (DNA): TGCGCCAGCAGCCAAGATCGGGGACAGAGATATGGCTACACCTTC. The chain is built from TRBV4-3 and TRBJ1-2; 7 nucleotides match TRBD1. This CDR3 contains 15 residues. Germline V lookup: CDR1 LGHNA, CDR2 YSLEER. With 0 bases clipped from V and 5 bases from J, the junction kept 6 bases outside the gene matches.

The rearrangement uses TRBV9 and TRBJ1-6, with TRBD1 as a possible D gene (5 bases). The germline V and J ends were trimmed by 3 bases and 0 bases, with 10 bases remaining between them. Germline lookup yields CDR1 SGDLS and CDR2 YYNGEE. The CDR3 has 16 residues. The CDR3: CASSGGGFSYNSPLHF. As DNA, the CDR3 is TGTGCCAGCAGCGGGGGGGGGTTCTCCTATAATTCACCCCTCCACTTT.